The 26 T cell receptor beta chains below were found in one sample sequenced in a study of spatial heterogeneity in lung cancer. TCRdb analysed the 5' RACE reads with MiXCR anew, one entry per CDR3 protein. The sample yields 20,000 to 25,000 distinct CDR3 sequences, over 4.5% seen once. Stated time point: sample taken at primary tumor resection. The authors sequenced whole RNA from tumor, nontumor lung or frozen PBMC without sorting. This specimen consisted of PBMCs, obtained at surgery. These receptors were taken from a male donor with early-stage non-small cell lung cancer.

This clonotype was counted at least ten times. The chain joins TRBV19 to TRBJ1-5; TRBD1 matches at 10 bases. The germline V gene encodes CDR1 LNHDA and CDR2 SQIVND (reference sequence). Germline trimming cut 9 bases from V and 2 bases from J; bases unmatched to any gene: 4. The CDR3 length is 14 residues. The CDR3 DNA reads TGTGCCAGCTCCGGACAGGGGGGCAATCAGCCCCAGCATTTT. This encodes CASSGQGGNQPQHF.

This clonotype was seen ten or more times. The rearrangement uses TRBV5-1 and TRBJ2-3, with a weak D call TRBD2 (6 bases). CDR1 is SGHRS and CDR2 is YFSETQ in the germline V gene. The CDR3 consists of 15 residues. Trimming cost V 4 bases and J 4 bases, with 16 bases left between them. CDR3 bases: TGCGCCAGCAGCCAATCGACGGGAGAAGCAGATACGCAGTATTTT. It specifies CASSQSTGEADTQYF.

This clonotype came up many times. The V call is TRBV28, the J call TRBJ1-2; 7 positions agree with TRBD1. In germline, CDR1 is MDHEN, CDR2 SYDVKM. This CDR3 has 13 residues. V gave up 8 bases and J gave up 7 bases; unmatched junction bases: 10. DNA for the CDR3: TGTGCCAGCCAGGGGACAGATTGGCCTGGCTACACCTTC. Its translation: CASQGTDWPGYTF.

This clonotype was detected ten times or more. The chain recombines TRBV5-1 with TRBJ2-5, with TRBD1 matching over 9 bases. Germline trimming cut 0 bases from V and 4 bases from J; bases unmatched to any gene: 1. The CDR3 extends over 14 amino acids. CDR1 is SGHRS and CDR2 is YFSETQ in the germline V gene. This CDR3 is CASSLETGGETQYF. The CDR3 nucleotides are TGCGCCAGCAGCTTGGAGACAGGGGGAGAGACCCAGTACTTC. Together with reference TRBV5-1 and TRBJ2-5, the CDR3 gives the full variable domain: KAGVTQTPRYLIKTRGQQVTLSCSPISGHRSVSWYQQTPGQGLQFLFEYFSETQRNKGNFPGRFSGRQFSNSRSEMNVSTLELGDSALYLCASSLETGGETQYFGPGTRLLVL.

This clonotype was recorded many times. This chain joins TRBV4-1 and TRBJ2-1; perhaps TRBD2 as D (6 bases). Trimming stripped 3 bases from V and 6 bases from J, with 18 bases between. The CDR3 covers 16 residues. The germline gives CDR1 MGHRA, CDR2 YSYEKL. Here the CDR3 reads CASSQLLAVEVNEQFF. The DNA of the CDR3 is TGCGCCAGCAGCCAGCTACTAGCAGTTGAAGTCAATGAGCAGTTCTTC.

In this sample, this clonotype turned up many times. The CDR3 reads CASSLQAAYGYTF. In nucleotides, the CDR3 is TGTGCCAGCAGCTTACAGGCAGCCTATGGCTACACCTTC. This rearrangement joins TRBV7-9 to TRBJ1-2; unclear D gene. V was clipped by 2 bases and J by 4 bases, with 8 bases between them. The CDR3 contains 13 residues. Germline assignment: CDR1 SEHNR and CDR2 FQNEAQ (reference sequence).

This clonotype was seen at least ten times. This chain uses TRBV4-3 with TRBJ2-1; D might be TRBD1 or TRBD2, each matching 6 bases. This CDR3 contains 15 residues. Germline CDR1 LGHNA, CDR2 YSLEER. V gave up 4 bases and J gave up 5 bases, with 15 bases separating them. CDR3 sequence (DNA): TGCGCCAGCAGCCGCGGGACACACCTTAACAATGAGCAGTTCTTC. Its translation: CASSRGTHLNNEQFF.

The table lists this clonotype with many counts. The chain combines TRBV4-3 with TRBJ2-7; no clear D. CDR3 length: 15 amino acids. Germline CDR1 is LGHNA and CDR2 is YSLEER. With 0 bases removed from V and 7 bases from J, the gap between germline ends came to 16 bases. CDR3 sequence: CASSQDHRSSWEQYF. The CDR3, as DNA: TGCGCCAGCAGCCAAGATCACCGATCCTCATGGGAGCAGTACTTC.

This clonotype has ten or more counts. This rearrangement joins TRBV18 to TRBJ2-1, with 8 bases that match TRBD2. The ends lost 3 bases at V and 5 bases at J; junction bases unmatched: 12. Germline assignment: CDR1 KGHSH and CDR2 LQKENI. This CDR3 is 17 amino acids long. As DNA, the CDR3 is TGTGCCAGCTCACCCGATCTAGCGGGTCCTGTTGACAATGAGCAGTTCTTC. The encoded protein is CASSPDLAGPVDNEQFF.

V and J are TRBV6-2 or TRBV6-3 and TRBJ2-7; 9 positions agree with TRBD1. V shed 1 base, J shed 2 bases, and the junction held 12 bases outside the gene matches. The CDR3 extends over 18 amino acids. CDR1 is MNHEY, CDR2 SVGEGT, per germline. Here the CDR3 DNA reads TGTGCCAGCAGTTACTTGGGGTTACGACAGGGGGACGCCTACGAGCAGTACTTC. This encodes CASSYLGLRQGDAYEQYF.

This clonotype was recorded many times. This chain uses TRBV11-2 with TRBJ1-1, with D perhaps TRBD1 (5 bases). Germline V gene sequence: CDR1 SGHAT, CDR2 FQNNGV. The CDR3 extends over 14 amino acids. The V and J ends lost 0 bases and 10 bases respectively, with 15 bases between them. CDR3 protein: CASSLDLGRAGAFF. CDR3 sequence (DNA): TGTGCCAGCAGCTTAGATCTTGGCAGGGCGGGAGCTTTCTTT.

Many counts were recorded for this clonotype. The chain is built from TRBV28 and TRBJ2-1; D call uncertain. The CDR3 sequence is 14 residues long. V was clipped by 8 bases and J by 1 base, with 12 bases between them. Germline-derived CDR1 and CDR2 are MDHEN and SYDVKM. CDR3 sequence: CASDPRPSYNEQFF. The CDR3 region has the DNA TGTGCCAGCGATCCTCGTCCGTCCTACAATGAGCAGTTCTTC.

This clonotype was seen many times. The chain combines TRBV5-1 with TRBJ2-5; 11 bases map to TRBD2. Germline V gene lookup returns CDR1 SGHRS and CDR2 YFSETQ. The ends lost 0 bases at V and 2 bases at J; junction bases unmatched: 3. This CDR3 spans 16 amino acids. The chain's CDR3 is CASSLAGTSGQETQYF. The CDR3 region has the DNA TGCGCCAGCAGCTTGGCCGGGACTAGCGGACAAGAGACCCAGTACTTC.

In this sample, this clonotype turned up many times. The chain is built from TRBV28 and TRBJ1-4, with D uncertain. Trimming cost V 5 bases and J 3 bases, with 10 bases left between them. Germline CDR1 MDHEN, CDR2 SYDVKM. CDR3 size: 14 residues. In DNA form, the CDR3 reads TGTGCCAGCAGTATAGGGCAGCCTAATGAAAAACTGTTTTTT. Amino acids: CASSIGQPNEKLFF.

The V and J genes are TRBV5-1 and TRBJ2-1, with 8 bases aligning to TRBD1. V shed 4 bases, J shed 7 bases, and the junction held 13 bases outside the gene matches. Looked up from germline, CDR1 is SGHRS and CDR2 is YFSETQ. The CDR3 is 16 amino acids. CDR3 DNA sequence: TGCGCCAGCAGCGGTACCGGGACAGGCCTTCGGAATGAGCAGTTCTTC. It encodes CASSGTGTGLRNEQFF.

This clonotype was picked up many times. The chain couples TRBV3-1 to TRBJ2-5; perhaps TRBD1 as D (5 bases). Germline V gene lookup returns CDR1 LGHDT and CDR2 YNNKEL (reference sequence). The CDR3 has 14 amino acids. The germline V and J ends were trimmed by 4 bases and 2 bases, with 11 bases remaining between them. CDR3 amino acids: CASSRQGAQETQYF. In nucleotides, the CDR3 is TGTGCCAGCAGCCGGCAGGGCGCTCAAGAGACCCAGTACTTC.

This clonotype was detected many times. The genes are TRBV10-3 and TRBJ1-1; D is uncertain. Germline CDR1 ENHRY, CDR2 SYGVKD. The CDR3 runs 13 residues. The V end lost 4 bases, the J end lost 8 bases, and 14 bases lay between the germline ends. CDR3 in DNA: TGTGCCATCAGTGGTCCTTCGAGCCTCGAAGCTTTCTTT. This sequence encodes CAISGPSSLEAFF.

The table lists this clonotype with many counts. The V gene is TRBV7-3, the J gene TRBJ2-2; 7 nucleotides match TRBD1. CDR3 length: 14 amino acids. The V gene end was trimmed by 5 bases and the J gene end by 4 bases; junction bases not matched to a gene: 4. Germline values: CDR1 SGHTA, CDR2 FQGTGA. The CDR3 protein is CASSKGAPTGELFF. CDR3 DNA: TGTGCCAGCAGCAAGGGGGCCCCCACCGGGGAGCTGTTTTTT.

This clonotype was seen at least ten times. A read error may produce the germline difference seen at one junction end. The chain recombines TRBV18 with TRBJ2-5, with 11 bases fitting TRBD1. The CDR3 loop spans 12 amino acids. CDR1 KGHSH and CDR2 LQKENI come from the germline V gene. The CDR3 is CASSAGQGANHF. In DNA, the CDR3 is TGTGCCAGCTCAGCCGGACAGGGGGCGAATCACTTC.

This clonotype has at least ten counts. This chain uses TRBV28 with TRBJ2-7; D assignment may be TRBD1 or TRBD2 (5 bases each). CDR1 is MDHEN and CDR2 is SYDVKM in the germline V gene. V was clipped by 5 bases and J by 0 bases, with 14 bases between them. The CDR3 spans 15 residues. CDR3 coding DNA: TGTGCCAGCAGTGGGGGACGATTAAGCTCCTACGAGCAGTACTTC. Its protein product is CASSGGRLSSYEQYF.

This clonotype has a count of ten or more. The rearrangement uses TRBV28 and TRBJ1-1, with D hard to call. Trimming took 2 bases from V and 10 from J, leaving 14 bases between them. This CDR3 is 13 amino acids long. The germline gives CDR1 MDHEN, CDR2 SYDVKM. The CDR3 sequence is CASSLIEPTRAFF. CDR3 nucleotides: TGTGCCAGCAGTTTAATCGAACCTACTCGAGCTTTCTTT.

The sample holds many counts of this clonotype. The chain recombines TRBV6-1 with TRBJ2-1; 7 bases map to TRBD2. CDR1 and CDR2 from the germline V gene are MNHNS and SASEGT. Trimming cost V 2 bases and J 0 bases; bases outside gene matches: 10. This CDR3 comprises 18 residues. The CDR3 is CASSEHKGGRSSYNEQFF. The CDR3 region has the DNA TGTGCCAGCAGTGAACATAAGGGAGGGAGAAGCTCCTACAATGAGCAGTTCTTC.

This clonotype was detected ten times or more. The chain joins TRBV15 to TRBJ2-5, with TRBD2 identical over 12 bases. Germline assignment: CDR1 LNHNV and CDR2 YYDKDF (reference sequence). V trimming: 3 bases; J trimming: 4 bases; junction bases outside the gene matches: 9. The CDR3 is 17 residues long. The CDR3 nucleotides read TGTGCCACCAGCAGGAAGAAGACTAGCGGGGGCGGAGAGACCCAGTACTTC. This sequence encodes CATSRKKTSGGGETQYF. Based on the CDR3 plus reference TRBV15 and TRBJ2-5, the full variable domain is DAMVIQNPRYQVTQFGKPVTLSCSQTLNHNVMYWYQQKSSQAPKLLFHYYDKDFNNEADTPDNFQSRRPNTSFCFLDIRSPGLGDTAMYLCATSRKKTSGGGETQYFGPGTRLLVL.

This clonotype was detected ten times or more. The rearrangement joins TRBV28 to TRBJ2-7; no reliable D call. This CDR3 comprises 11 residues. Trimming left V 7 bases short and J 4 bases short, with 8 bases between. Germline loops: CDR1 MDHEN, CDR2 SYDVKM. CDR3 DNA: TGTGCCAGCACGGAGCTTTACGAGCAGTACTTC. Its translation: CASTELYEQYF.

Only a few counts were recorded for this clonotype. The chain links TRBV5-1 to TRBJ2-1, with D possibly matching TRBD1 (6 bases). Trimming cost V 1 base and J 0 bases, with 14 bases left between them. CDR3 length: 17 residues. The V gene's germline CDR1 is SGHRS and CDR2 YFSETQ. CDR3 sequence reads: CASSLLGAVSSYNEQFF. In DNA, the CDR3 is TGCGCCAGCAGCTTGTTGGGGGCGGTGAGCTCCTACAATGAGCAGTTCTTC.

This chain connects TRBV7-2 to TRBJ2-7, with D possibly called TRBD1 or TRBD2 (5 bases each). The CDR3 spans 13 residues. Germline-derived CDR1 and CDR2 are SGHTA and FQGNSA. The germline V and J ends were trimmed by 8 bases and 1 base, with 12 bases remaining between them. The CDR3 reads CASSRDPSYEQYF. CDR3 coding DNA: TGTGCCAGCTCCCGGGACCCTTCCTACGAGCAGTACTTC.